A single sample gave rise to the 30 T cell receptor beta chains below, sequenced in a study of cytomegalovirus exposure and HLA in healthy donors. The PCR ran on 60 Vbeta and 13 Jbeta primers. The repertoire was sequenced with immunoSEQ multiplex PCR; TCRdb's copy has only in-frame clones and lacks some. This table has 150,000 to 200,000 clones, about 75% appearing once. The source material was PBMCs. The receptor source for this set is a man over 45 in good health and CMV-seropositive.

The chain employs TRBV4-3 and TRBJ2-5, with D perhaps matching TRBD1 (5 bases). CDR1 and CDR2 from the germline V gene are LGHNA and YSLEER. The V gene lost 0 bases and the J gene lost 9 bases, with 17 bases spanning the gap. This CDR3 is 15 amino acids long. CDR3 in DNA: TGCGCCAGCAGCCAAGATAGGGCAGCACAAGGGGCCCAGTACTTC. Translating it yields CASSQDRAAQGAQYF.

The chain employs TRBV6-6 and TRBJ1-2; 8 positions agree with TRBD1. This CDR3 has 16 residues. CDR1 is MNHNY, CDR2 SVGAGI, per germline (reference sequence). V lost 3 bases to trimming and J lost 3 bases; unmatched junction nucleotides: 9. CDR3: CASSYPGQGGDYGYTF. The CDR3 nucleotides are TGTGCCAGCAGTTATCCCGGACAGGGTGGTGACTATGGCTACACCTTC.

The rearrangement uses TRBV28 and TRBJ1-4; D possibly corresponds to TRBD1 (6 bases). The CDR3 length is 17 residues. V dropped 4 bases and J dropped 2 bases, with 17 bases sitting between them. Germline V gives CDR1 MDHEN, CDR2 SYDVKM. CDR3 sequence reads: CASSSDRLGLTNEKLFF. CDR3 bases: TGTGCCAGCAGTTCCGACAGGTTAGGATTGACTAATGAAAAACTGTTTTTT.

This chain links TRBV2 with TRBJ1-5; 7 positions agree with TRBD1. The germline CDR1 and CDR2 sequences are SNHLY and FYNNEI. The ends lost 2 bases at V and 0 bases at J; junction bases unmatched: 16. CDR3 length equals 20 residues. The CDR3 sequence is CASSEWDLEGQPYSNQPQHF. The CDR3 DNA is TGTGCCAGCAGTGAATGGGATCTTGAGGGACAGCCATATAGCAATCAGCCCCAGCATTTT.

This clone was counted a few times. The gene calls are TRBV5-1 and TRBJ1-1; D is undetermined. Trimming stripped 0 bases from V and 3 bases from J, with 12 bases between. This CDR3 comprises 15 residues. Germline values: CDR1 SGHRS, CDR2 YFSETQ. In DNA form, the CDR3 reads TGCGCCAGCAGCTTGGATGGTCCAGGCTACACTGAAGCTTTCTTT. Its translation: CASSLDGPGYTEAFF. The full variable domain, rest sourced from reference TRBV5-1 and TRBJ1-1, is KAGVTQTPRYLIKTRGQQVTLSCSPISGHRSVSWYQQTPGQGLQFLFEYFSETQRNKGNFPGRFSGRQFSNSRSEMNVSTLELGDSALYLCASSLDGPGYTEAFFGQGTRLTVV.

The chain carries TRBV13 and TRBJ2-2; tentative D call: TRBD1 (6 bases). Trimming pared 4 bases from V and 4 bases from J, leaving 16 bases between. Germline V lookup: CDR1 PRHDT, CDR2 FYEKMQ (reference sequence). This CDR3 is built from 16 residues. The CDR3 DNA reads TGTGCCAGCAGCTCCTTAGGGGGAAGGGGCACCGGGGAGCTGTTTTTT. It encodes CASSSLGGRGTGELFF.

The chain couples TRBV5-4 to TRBJ2-1; D possibly corresponds to TRBD1 (6 bases). Trimming shortened V by 1 base and J by 6 bases, and 11 bases separated the two germline ends. The length of the CDR3 is 14 residues. From germline, CDR1 is SGHNT and CDR2 YYREEE (reference sequence). The DNA for the CDR3 is TGTGCCAGCAGCTTGAAACAGGGCATCAATGAGCAGTTCTTC. Its translation: CASSLKQGINEQFF.

V and J are TRBV28 and TRBJ1-3, with D unresolved. Per the germline V gene, CDR1 is MDHEN and CDR2 is SYDVKM. The CDR3 has 12 residues. Trimming removed 6 bases from V and 2 bases from J, with 5 bases in between. CDR3: CASRTAGNTIYF. In DNA form, the CDR3 reads TGTGCCAGCAGAACAGCTGGAAACACCATATATTTT.

The CDR3 sequence is CASSEVGGSSYNSPLHF. In DNA, the CDR3 is TGTGCCAGCAGTGAAGTAGGGGGAAGCTCCTATAATTCACCCCTCCACTTT. This chain joins TRBV6-1 and TRBJ1-6; D possibly corresponds to TRBD1 (6 bases). Trimming cost V 1 base and J 0 bases, with 10 bases left between them. The CDR3 consists of 17 residues. Per the germline V gene, CDR1 is MNHNS and CDR2 is SASEGT.

The chain uses TRBV6-6 and TRBJ1-2; 7 bases map to TRBD1. V lost 7 bases, J lost 5 bases, and 10 bases stayed unmatched. Germline values: CDR1 MNHNY, CDR2 SVGAGI (reference sequence). The CDR3 extends over 14 amino acids. The CDR3 spells CASMPSGTVYGYTF. CDR3 in DNA: TGTGCCAGCATGCCCTCCGGGACAGTATATGGCTACACCTTC.

J is TRBJ1-4 and V is TRBV7-9, with a tentative D call TRBD1 (5 bases). The CDR3 spans 15 residues. The germline V gene has CDR1 SEHNR and CDR2 FQNEAQ (reference sequence). Trimming removed 7 bases from V and 4 bases from J, with 16 bases in between. The CDR3 nucleotides are TGTGCCAGCAACGCGATCGGGGGAGGTAATGAAAAACTGTTTTTT. Translating it yields CASNAIGGGNEKLFF.

V usage is TRBV6-1 and J usage is TRBJ2-2, with 7 bases that match TRBD1. J was trimmed by 2 bases and V by 5 bases; bases with no gene match: 2. This CDR3 region has 14 residues. The germline V gene encodes CDR1 MNHNS and CDR2 SASEGT. CDR3 DNA sequence: TGTGCCAGCAGTCGACAGGGAAACACCGGGGAGCTGTTTTTT. Protein: CASSRQGNTGELFF.

The chain links TRBV6-1 to TRBJ2-1; maybe TRBD2 (8 bases). This CDR3 spans 15 amino acids. Germline values: CDR1 MNHNS, CDR2 SASEGT. With 6 bases removed from V and 8 bases from J, the gap between germline ends came to 20 bases. CDR3 loop: CASRLRGRGEDEQFF. In DNA, the CDR3 is TGTGCCAGCAGACTAAGGGGGCGGGGGGAGGATGAGCAGTTCTTC.

The V gene is TRBV18, the J gene TRBJ2-5, with a tentative D call TRBD1 (6 bases). Between the trimmed V and J ends, which lost 6 bases and 3 bases, there was a span of 14 bases. The CDR3 is 14 residues long. Looked up from germline, CDR1 is KGHSH and CDR2 is LQKENI. The CDR3 protein is CASSPSGQKETQYF. CDR3 in DNA: TGTGCCAGCTCCCCATCCGGACAGAAAGAGACCCAGTACTTC.

This clone appeared a few times. This chain links TRBV6-1 with TRBJ2-2; 7 bases fit TRBD1. The CDR3 spans 15 residues. V dropped 7 bases and J dropped 0; count of bases not matched to a gene: 5. Germline CDR1 and CDR2: MNHNS and SASEGT. The CDR3 DNA follows: TGTGCCAGCACAAGGGGACAGACGAACACCGGGGAGCTGTTTTTT. This encodes CASTRGQTNTGELFF.

This rearrangement joins TRBV18 to TRBJ2-1; TRBD2 agrees at 11 bases. Germline CDR1 reads KGHSH; CDR2 reads LQKENI. Germline trimming cut 6 bases from V and 8 bases from J; bases unmatched to any gene: 6. The length of the CDR3 is 14 residues. DNA for the CDR3: TGTGCCAGCTCGAGACTAGCGGGGAACGATGAGCAGTTCTTC. Translated, it gives CASSRLAGNDEQFF.

This chain joins TRBV10-3 and TRBJ2-2; 7 nucleotides line up with TRBD1. The length of the CDR3 is 18 residues. Trimming took 4 bases from V and 1 from J; bases not matched to a gene: 12. Per germline, CDR1 ENHRY and CDR2 SYGVKD. The CDR3 loop is CAISAKFPGTENTGELFF. For the CDR3, the DNA is TGTGCCATCAGTGCAAAATTTCCCGGGACAGAGAACACCGGGGAGCTGTTTTTT.

The table lists this clone with a few counts. V gene TRBV5-6 combines with J gene TRBJ1-6; perhaps TRBD1 as D (6 bases). Trimming removed 2 bases from V and 0 bases from J, with 9 bases in between. The CDR3 totals 16 residues. Germline V gene data show CDR1 as SGHDT and CDR2 as YYEEEE. The CDR3 coding sequence is TGTGCCAGCAGCTTCGGACAGACCTCCTATAATTCACCCCTCCACTTT. Its translation: CASSFGQTSYNSPLHF. Full variable domain (outside the CDR3, taken from reference TRBV5-6 and TRBJ1-6): DAGVTQSPTHLIKTRGQQVTLRCSPKSGHDTVSWYQQALGQGPQFIFQYYEEEERQRGNFPDRFSGHQFPNYSSELNVNALLLGDSALYLCASSFGQTSYNSPLHFGNGTRLTVT.

The V and J genes are TRBV15 and TRBJ1-1; D might be TRBD1 (5 bases). Trimming cost V 3 bases and J 2 bases, with 13 bases left between them. The germline V gene encodes CDR1 LNHNV and CDR2 YYDKDF (reference sequence). This CDR3 has 15 residues. CDR3: CATSSGGTFNTEAFF. In DNA, the CDR3 is TGTGCCACCAGCAGTGGCGGGACTTTCAACACTGAAGCTTTCTTT.

This rearrangement joins TRBV7-7 to TRBJ2-5; D is possibly TRBD1 (6 bases). Looked up from germline, CDR1 is SSHAT and CDR2 is FNYEAQ (reference sequence). The CDR3 runs to 14 residues. Trimming cost V 0 bases and J 4 bases, with 9 bases left between them. The CDR3 DNA follows: TGTGCCAGCAGCTTAGCACAGGGCGTAGAGACCCAGTACTTC. Encoded protein: CASSLAQGVETQYF.

This clone appeared a few times. This chain joins TRBV7-8 and TRBJ1-5; 10 bases are a match to TRBD1. Trimming at V came to 4 bases and at J to 5 bases, leaving 11 bases not matched to a gene. The CDR3 spans 17 residues. CDR1 and CDR2 from the germline V gene are SGHVS and FQNEAQ. As DNA, the CDR3 is TGTGCCAGCAGCTCTTCGACAGGGGGCTCGCCCTATCAGCCCCAGCATTTT. Its protein is CASSSSTGGSPYQPQHF.

The chain joins TRBV29-1 to TRBJ2-6; the match to TRBD1 covers 7 bases. With 6 bases clipped from V and 0 bases from J, the junction kept 5 bases outside the gene matches. Germline-derived CDR1 and CDR2 are SQVTM and ANQGSEA. The CDR3 runs to 15 residues. The CDR3 spells CSVRDSNSGANVLTF. CDR3 bases: TGCAGCGTCCGGGACAGCAACTCTGGGGCCAACGTCCTGACTTTC.

The rearrangement joins TRBV28 to TRBJ1-4; maybe TRBD1 (5 bases). Deletions cut 0 bases from V and 10 bases from J, with 12 bases between. The CDR3 covers 14 residues. Germline CDR1 is MDHEN and CDR2 is SYDVKM. CDR3 in DNA: TGTGCCAGCAGTTTATGGGGGGGTGGGGGAAAACTGTTTTTT. It codes for CASSLWGGGGKLFF.

This chain uses TRBV5-4 with TRBJ1-1; 12 bases map to TRBD1. Germline V gene lookup returns CDR1 SGHNT and CDR2 YYREEE (reference sequence). The CDR3 consists of 17 residues. The V gene end was trimmed by 4 bases and the J gene end by 0 bases; junction bases not matched to a gene: 7. CDR3 amino acids: CASSGGGQGAMNTEAFF. Here the CDR3 DNA reads TGTGCCAGCAGCGGCGGGGGACAGGGGGCAATGAACACTGAAGCTTTCTTT.

The rearrangement joins TRBV28 to TRBJ1-1; 7 bases line up with TRBD1. Germline CDR1 reads MDHEN; CDR2 reads SYDVKM. The CDR3 runs to 15 residues. V trimming: 3 bases; J trimming: 0 bases; junction bases outside the gene matches: 4. The CDR3 loop is CASSFSGTVNTEAFF. CDR3 bases: TGTGCCAGCAGTTTTTCCGGGACAGTGAACACTGAAGCTTTCTTT.

This clone came up once. V usage is TRBV2 and J usage is TRBJ2-2; D may be TRBD1 (6 bases). Trimming pared 5 bases from V and 6 bases from J, leaving 16 bases between. The CDR3 is 15 residues long. Germline loops: CDR1 SNHLY, CDR2 FYNNEI. The CDR3 protein is CASSRSGRGAGELFF. The CDR3 coding sequence is TGTGCCAGCAGTCGGTCTGGCAGGGGTGCCGGGGAGCTGTTTTTT.

The V call is TRBV2, the J call TRBJ1-4; D is undetermined. CDR1 and CDR2 (germline): SNHLY, FYNNEI. This CDR3 contains 13 residues. V was clipped by 3 bases and J by 5 bases, with 7 bases between them. The CDR3 DNA reads TGTGCCAGCAGTGATCGCGGAAATGAAAAACTGTTTTTT. Translated, it gives CASSDRGNEKLFF.

This clone was recorded a few times. The gene calls are TRBV29-1 and TRBJ1-4; tentatively, D is TRBD1 (6 bases). The V gene lost 2 bases and the J gene lost 7 bases, with 14 bases spanning the gap. Germline CDR1 SQVTM, CDR2 ANQGSEA. The CDR3 covers 14 residues. CDR3 loop: CSVEWTRGTEKLFF. In DNA form, the CDR3 reads TGCAGCGTTGAATGGACAAGGGGGACTGAAAAACTGTTTTTT.

This clone was seen only a few times. This rearrangement joins TRBV30 to TRBJ2-5; TRBD2 matches at 7 bases. The CDR3 runs 12 residues. Germline trimming cut 5 bases from V and 5 bases from J; bases unmatched to any gene: 5. The germline V gene has CDR1 GTSNPN and CDR2 SVGIG (reference sequence). The DNA of the CDR3 is TGTGCCTGGGGGGGAGGGATGGAGACCCAGTACTTC. Its protein is CAWGGGMETQYF.

The chain links TRBV27 to TRBJ2-1; 8 bases fit TRBD1. The CDR3 totals 13 residues. The germline V gene encodes CDR1 MNHEY and CDR2 SMNVEV (reference sequence). V gave up 8 bases and J gave up 4 bases; unmatched junction bases: 4. The CDR3 sequence is CASGQGPYNEQFF. For the CDR3, the DNA is TGTGCCAGCGGACAGGGACCTTACAATGAGCAGTTCTTC.